This TCR beta chain is from a study of T-cell memory formation after mild COVID-19. TCRdb used MiXCR to reprocess the 5' RACE reads, holding one entry per CDR3 protein. Altogether fewer than 400,000 distinct CDR3 sequences are present, about a sixth being singletons, with the ten largest covering 20% to 25%. The V end lost 3 bases, the J end lost 1 base, and 17 bases lay between the germline ends. The length of the CDR3 is 17 residues. The specimen sequenced was PBMCs or a T cell subset sorted from them (not recorded which). The sequence came from a man aged 18 to 29 who had mild COVID-19 (a few samples of this study predate the infection). Cell type and time point are not known. The V call is TRBV12-3 or TRBV12-4, the J call TRBJ2-3; TRBD1 might be the D (6 bases). CDR3 residues: CASSLEQGIEGTDTQYF. The CDR3 region has the DNA TGTGCCAGCAGTTTGGAACAGGGAATAGAGGGCACAGATACGCAGTATTTT.